This T cell receptor (beta chain) was documented in a study of cytomegalovirus exposure and HLA in healthy donors. The V gene's germline CDR1 is GTSNPN and CDR2 SVGIG (reference sequence). V lost 3 bases to trimming and J lost 1 base; unmatched junction nucleotides: 2. This CDR3 contains 14 residues. Study conclusions and caveats: Across HLA loci, a later analysis found differing TCR association rates, with DRB1 most and HLA-C fewest. A later analysis found most CMV-associated TCR beta chains apparently HLA-restricted. Roughly uniform sequencing depth across donors was assumed, possibly incorrectly.

Use of 60 Vbeta and 13 Jbeta primers characterized the PCR. Using immunoSEQ multiplex PCR, the repertoire was profiled, and TCRdb retains in-frame clones only, with some absent. The table lists 180,000 or so clones. Concerning this clone: Its antigen remains unidentified.

V is TRBV30 and J is TRBJ2-3; the match to TRBD2 covers 9 bases. The receptor was derived from a woman between 18 and 29 years old in good health and CMV-seropositive. The sequenced sample consisted of PBMCs. The CDR3 reads CAWRLAGGTDTQYF. CDR3 bases: TGTGCCTGGAGGTTAGCGGGGGGCACAGATACGCAGTATTTT.